The entry below gives a single T cell receptor beta chain sequence along with its context. V lost 1 base, J lost 1 base, and 6 bases stayed unmatched. This CDR3 comprises 17 residues. Germline values: CDR1 SGHTS, CDR2 YDEGEE. This entry is derived from a study of blood T cell repertoires in COVID-19. Study information: Researchers got acute and convalescent COVID-19 samples from the United States, Italy and Spain.

Original analysis: The authors estimated nucleated cell counts from reference gene primer amplification. Profiled with immunoSEQ multiplex PCR; TCRdb holds only in-frame clones, not every one. Clonal size and the V and J genes are those of that table, whereas D and trimming came from the DNA. The data show 150,000 to 200,000 clones, roughly 87% seen once. This TCR was recovered from a human donor in a cohort sampled during active COVID-19. This chain connects TRBV5-8 to TRBJ2-5; 11 bases line up with TRBD1. Sequencing was done on a sample of peripheral blood. CDR3 loop: CASSLMWDRGSQETQYF. The CDR3 DNA follows: TGTGCCAGCAGCTTGATGTGGGACAGGGGGAGCCAAGAGACCCAGTACTTC.